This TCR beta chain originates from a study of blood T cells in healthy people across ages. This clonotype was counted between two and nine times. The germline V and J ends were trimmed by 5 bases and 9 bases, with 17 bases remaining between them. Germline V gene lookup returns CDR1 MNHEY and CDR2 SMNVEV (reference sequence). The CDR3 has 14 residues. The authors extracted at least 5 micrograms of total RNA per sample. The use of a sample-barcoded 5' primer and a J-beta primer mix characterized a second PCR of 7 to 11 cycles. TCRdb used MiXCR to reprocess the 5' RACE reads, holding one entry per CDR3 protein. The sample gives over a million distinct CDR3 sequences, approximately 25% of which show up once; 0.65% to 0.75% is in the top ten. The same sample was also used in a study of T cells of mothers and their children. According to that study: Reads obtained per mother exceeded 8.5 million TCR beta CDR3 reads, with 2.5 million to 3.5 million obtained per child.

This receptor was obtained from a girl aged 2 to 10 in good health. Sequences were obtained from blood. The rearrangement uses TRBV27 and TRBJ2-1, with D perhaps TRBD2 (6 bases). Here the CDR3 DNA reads TGTGCCAGCAGTCGACTAGGGGCAACCGGTGAGCAGTTCTTC. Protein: CASSRLGATGEQFF.